This T cell receptor (beta chain) was sequenced for a study of shared clonotypes between healthy human individuals. Some clones are missing from TCRdb's copy, which holds only in-frame ones; the method was immunoSEQ multiplex PCR. Among 740,000 or so clones listed, approximately 73% were seen once. This clone was recorded a few times. Its antigen remains unidentified. This CDR3 is 15 amino acids long. From germline, CDR1 is SGHRS and CDR2 YFSETQ. J gave up 5 bases and V 4 bases, and 12 bases lay outside the gene matches. Whole-study findings and limits: Inspection by rarefaction showed sorted-subset sequencing to be incomplete despite large depth. Generation probabilities were higher for clonotypes shared across all four sorted-subset donors than for unshared ones. Four donors held about 4.6% of naive CD4 clonotypes in common. Larger estimated richness was generally recorded for naive subsets relative to memory subsets.

Sequencing was done on a sample of memory CD4+ T cells sorted from blood. The subset: CD45RA-negative fraction. This TCR was recovered from a woman aged 25 to 45 in good health. The genes are TRBV5-1 and TRBJ2-7; 7 bases are shared with TRBD1. CDR3 loop: CASSPGTAPSDEQYF. DNA of the CDR3: TGCGCCAGCAGCCCTGGGACAGCCCCATCCGACGAGCAGTACTTC.